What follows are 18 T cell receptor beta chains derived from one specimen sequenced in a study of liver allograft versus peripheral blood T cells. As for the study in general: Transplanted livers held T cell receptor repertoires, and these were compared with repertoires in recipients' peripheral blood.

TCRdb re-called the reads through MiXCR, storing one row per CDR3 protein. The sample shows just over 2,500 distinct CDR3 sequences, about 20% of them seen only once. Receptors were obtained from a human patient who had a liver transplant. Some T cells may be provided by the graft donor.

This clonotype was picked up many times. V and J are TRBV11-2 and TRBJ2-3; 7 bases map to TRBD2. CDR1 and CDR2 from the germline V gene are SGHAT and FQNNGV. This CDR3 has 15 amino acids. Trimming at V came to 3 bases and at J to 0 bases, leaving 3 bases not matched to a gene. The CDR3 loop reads CASSLYGGSTDTQYF. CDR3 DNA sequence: TGTGCCAGCAGCTTGTACGGGGGGAGCACAGATACGCAGTATTTT. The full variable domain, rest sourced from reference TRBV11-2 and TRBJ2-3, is EAGVAQSPRYKIIEKRQSVAFWCNPISGHATLYWYQQILGQGPKLLIQFQNNGVVDDSQLPKDRFSAERLKGVDSTLKIQPAKLEDSAVYLCASSLYGGSTDTQYFGPGTRLTVL.

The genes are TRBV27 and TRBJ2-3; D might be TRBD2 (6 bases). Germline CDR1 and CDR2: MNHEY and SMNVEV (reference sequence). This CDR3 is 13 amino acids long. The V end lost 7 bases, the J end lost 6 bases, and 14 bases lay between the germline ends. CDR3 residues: CASTSGRGDTQYF. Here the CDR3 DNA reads TGTGCCAGCACGAGCGGGCGCGGGGATACGCAGTATTTT.

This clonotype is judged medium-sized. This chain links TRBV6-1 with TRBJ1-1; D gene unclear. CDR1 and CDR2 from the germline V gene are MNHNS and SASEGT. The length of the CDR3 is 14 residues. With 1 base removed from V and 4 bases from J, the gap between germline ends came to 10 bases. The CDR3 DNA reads TGTGCCAGCAGTGAAGTCGGGGATATCACTGAAGCTTTCTTT. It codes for CASSEVGDITEAFF.

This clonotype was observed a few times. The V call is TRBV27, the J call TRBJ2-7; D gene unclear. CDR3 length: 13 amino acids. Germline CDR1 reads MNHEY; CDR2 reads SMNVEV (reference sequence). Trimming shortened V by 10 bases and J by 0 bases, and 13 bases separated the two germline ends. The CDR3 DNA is TGTGCCACTTCAACTGGAAGCTCCTACGAGCAGTACTTC. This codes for CATSTGSSYEQYF.

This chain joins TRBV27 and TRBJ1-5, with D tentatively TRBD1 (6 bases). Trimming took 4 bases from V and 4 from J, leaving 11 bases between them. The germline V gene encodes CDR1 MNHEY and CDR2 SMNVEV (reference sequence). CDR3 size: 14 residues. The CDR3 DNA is TGTGCCAGCAGTTCTAAGGGACAAAATCAGCCCCAGCATTTT. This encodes CASSSKGQNQPQHF.

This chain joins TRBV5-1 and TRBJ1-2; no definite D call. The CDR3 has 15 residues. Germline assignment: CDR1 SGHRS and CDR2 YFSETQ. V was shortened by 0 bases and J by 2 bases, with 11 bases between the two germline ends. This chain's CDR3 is CASSLDLKENYGYTF. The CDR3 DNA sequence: TGCGCCAGCAGCTTGGATTTGAAGGAGAACTATGGCTACACCTTC.

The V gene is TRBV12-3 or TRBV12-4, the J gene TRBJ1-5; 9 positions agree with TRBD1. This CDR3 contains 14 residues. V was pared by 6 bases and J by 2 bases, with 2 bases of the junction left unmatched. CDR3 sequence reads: CASRGQGGNQPQHF. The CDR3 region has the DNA TGTGCCAGCAGGGGACAGGGTGGCAATCAGCCCCAGCATTTT.

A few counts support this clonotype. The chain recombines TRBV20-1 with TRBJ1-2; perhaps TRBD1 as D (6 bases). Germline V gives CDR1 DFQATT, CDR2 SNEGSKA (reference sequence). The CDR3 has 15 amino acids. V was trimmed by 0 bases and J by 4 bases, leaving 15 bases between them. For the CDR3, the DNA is TGCAGTGCTAGAGATCCGTCGGACAGAGGCTATGGCTACACCTTC. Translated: CSARDPSDRGYGYTF.

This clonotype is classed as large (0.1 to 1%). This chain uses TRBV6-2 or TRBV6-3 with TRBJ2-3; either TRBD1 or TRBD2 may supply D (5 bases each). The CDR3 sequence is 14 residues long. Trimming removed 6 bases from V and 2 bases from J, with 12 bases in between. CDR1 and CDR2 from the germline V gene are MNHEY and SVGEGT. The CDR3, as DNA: TGTGCCAGCAGCATTAGGGACCACACAGATACGCAGTATTTT. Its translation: CASSIRDHTDTQYF.

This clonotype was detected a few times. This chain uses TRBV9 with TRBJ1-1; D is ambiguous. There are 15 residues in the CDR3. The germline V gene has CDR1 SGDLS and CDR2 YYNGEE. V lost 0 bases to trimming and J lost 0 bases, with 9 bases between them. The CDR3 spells CASSVGSNLNTEAFF. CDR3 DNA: TGTGCCAGCAGCGTAGGTTCGAACTTGAACACTGAAGCTTTCTTT.

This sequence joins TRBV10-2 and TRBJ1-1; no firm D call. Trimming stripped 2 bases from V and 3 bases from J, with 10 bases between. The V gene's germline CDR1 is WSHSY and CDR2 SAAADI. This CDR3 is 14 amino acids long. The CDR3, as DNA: TGCGCCAGCAGTGAGGACGGGATGTACACTGAAGCTTTCTTT. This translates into CASSEDGMYTEAFF.

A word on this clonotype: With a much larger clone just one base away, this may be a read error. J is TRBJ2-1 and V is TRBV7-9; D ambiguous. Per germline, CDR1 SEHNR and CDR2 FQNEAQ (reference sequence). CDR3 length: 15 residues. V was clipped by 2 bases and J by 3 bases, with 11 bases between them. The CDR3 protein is CASSLPAPFYNEQFF. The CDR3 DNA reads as TGTGCCAGCAGCTTACCGGCACCTTTCTACAATGAGCAGTTCTTC. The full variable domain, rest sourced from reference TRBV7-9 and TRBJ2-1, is DTGVSQNPRHKITKRGQNVTFRCDPISEHNRLYWYRQTLGQGPEFLTYFQNEAQLEKSRLLSDRFSAERPKGSFSTLEIQRTEQGDSAMYLCASSLPAPFYNEQFFGPGTRLTVL.

Here the CDR3 DNA reads TGCAGTGCTAGAGATCGGCAGTCCCAAGAGACCCAGTACTTC. Its translation: CSARDRQSQETQYF. This rearrangement joins TRBV20-1 to TRBJ2-5; D unresolved. Germline CDR1 reads DFQATT; CDR2 reads SNEGSKA (reference sequence). Trimming removed 0 bases at V and 1 base at J, with 9 bases between. The CDR3 totals 14 residues.

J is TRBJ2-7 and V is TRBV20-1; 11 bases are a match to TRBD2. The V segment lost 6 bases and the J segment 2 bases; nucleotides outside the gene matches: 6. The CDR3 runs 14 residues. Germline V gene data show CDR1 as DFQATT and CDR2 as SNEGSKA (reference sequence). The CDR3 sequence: CSAPPLAGAYEQYF. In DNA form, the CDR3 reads TGCAGTGCGCCCCCACTAGCGGGGGCCTACGAGCAGTACTTC.

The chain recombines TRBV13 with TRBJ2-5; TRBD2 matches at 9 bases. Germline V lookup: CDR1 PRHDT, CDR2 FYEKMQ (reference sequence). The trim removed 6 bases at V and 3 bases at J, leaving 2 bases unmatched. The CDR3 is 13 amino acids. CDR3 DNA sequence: TGTGCCAGCAGTAGGACTAGCGAAGAGACCCAGTACTTC. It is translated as CASSRTSEETQYF.

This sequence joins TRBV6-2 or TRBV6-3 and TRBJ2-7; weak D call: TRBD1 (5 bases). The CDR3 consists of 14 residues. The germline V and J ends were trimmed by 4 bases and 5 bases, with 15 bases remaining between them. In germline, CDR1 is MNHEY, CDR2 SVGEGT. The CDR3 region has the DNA TGTGCCAGCAGTTTAGATTCTGGGGCCAACGAGCAGTACTTC. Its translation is CASSLDSGANEQYF.

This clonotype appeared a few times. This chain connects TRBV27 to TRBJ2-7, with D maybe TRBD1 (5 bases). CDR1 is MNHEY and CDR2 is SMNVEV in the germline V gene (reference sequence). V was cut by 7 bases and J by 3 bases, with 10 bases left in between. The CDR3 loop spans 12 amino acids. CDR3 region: CASKGQGYEQYF. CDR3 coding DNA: TGTGCCAGCAAGGGGCAGGGCTACGAGCAGTACTTC.

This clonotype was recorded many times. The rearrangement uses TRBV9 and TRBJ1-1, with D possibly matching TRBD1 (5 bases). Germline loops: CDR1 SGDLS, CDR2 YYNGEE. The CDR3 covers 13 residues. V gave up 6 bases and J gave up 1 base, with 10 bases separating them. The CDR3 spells CASNQGTNTEAFF. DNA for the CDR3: TGTGCCAGCAATCAGGGTACGAACACTGAAGCTTTCTTT. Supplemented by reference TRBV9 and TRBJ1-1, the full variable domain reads DSGVTQTPKHLITATGQRVTLRCSPRSGDLSVYWYQQSLDQGLQFLIQYYNGEERAKGNILERFSAQQFPDLHSELNLSSLELGDSALYFCASNQGTNTEAFFGQGTRLTVV.